Listed here are 9 T cell receptor beta chains from one sample, sequenced in a study of OX40 agonist ivuxolimab in advanced cancers. Clones were read by immunoSEQ multiplex PCR, and TCRdb kept only the in-frame ones, dropping some. This table holds tens of thousands of clones, more than 85% found once. Sequenced material: CD4+ or CD8+ T cells sorted from blood, taken in a trial of the OX40 agonist ivuxolimab. The source of these receptors is an adult with an advanced solid tumor such as melanoma, head and neck, liver or kidney cancer.

This chain uses TRBV12-5 with TRBJ2-1; D gene ambiguous. CDR1 and CDR2 from the germline V gene are LGHNT and FRNRAP. V was shortened by 6 bases and J by 2 bases, with 8 bases between the two germline ends. The CDR3 extends over 13 amino acids. The CDR3 spells CASGDGAYNEQFF. CDR3 DNA: TGTGCTAGTGGGGACGGAGCCTACAATGAGCAGTTCTTC.

The chain links TRBV9 to TRBJ1-4; D remains ambiguous. Trimming removed 2 bases from V and 8 bases from J, with 13 bases in between. The germline gives CDR1 SGDLS, CDR2 YYNGEE. CDR3 length equals 14 residues. The CDR3: CASSVKQTGEKLFF. The CDR3 region has the DNA TGTGCCAGCAGCGTGAAGCAGACGGGGGAAAAACTGTTTTTT.

The V gene is TRBV2, the J gene TRBJ2-1, with TRBD2 identical over 11 bases. Trimming at V came to 5 bases and at J to 8 bases, leaving 8 bases not matched to a gene. Germline lookup yields CDR1 SNHLY and CDR2 FYNNEI. The CDR3 spans 15 residues. CDR3 sequence reads: CASSPTSGRVDEQFF. CDR3 coding DNA: TGTGCCAGCAGTCCCACTAGCGGGAGAGTCGATGAGCAGTTCTTC.

The J gene is TRBJ2-3, the V gene TRBV9, with a weak D call TRBD1 (6 bases). V was shortened by 3 bases and J by 1 base, with 9 bases between the two germline ends. The CDR3 sequence is 14 residues long. From germline, CDR1 is SGDLS and CDR2 YYNGEE. The CDR3 DNA sequence: TGTGCCAGCAGCGGACAGGTGGGCACAGATACGCAGTATTTT. Translation gives CASSGQVGTDTQYF.

The chain joins TRBV19 to TRBJ1-1, with 12 bases that match TRBD1. The V segment lost 2 bases and the J segment 0 bases; nucleotides outside the gene matches: 7. This CDR3 is built from 18 residues. The germline V gene encodes CDR1 LNHDA and CDR2 SQIVND (reference sequence). The CDR3: CASSIWGQGAWVNTEAFF. CDR3 in DNA: TGTGCCAGTAGTATATGGGGACAGGGGGCATGGGTGAACACTGAAGCTTTCTTT.

This chain links TRBV27 with TRBJ1-6; possibly TRBD1 for D (5 bases). Between the trimmed V and J ends, which lost 6 bases and 8 bases, there was a span of 17 bases. CDR1 is MNHEY and CDR2 is SMNVEV in the germline V gene (reference sequence). The CDR3 runs 15 residues. The CDR3 here is CASRPDLGTHSPLHF. CDR3 sequence (DNA): TGTGCCAGCAGACCCGATTTGGGGACCCATTCACCCCTCCACTTT.

J is TRBJ1-1 and V is TRBV29-1; D is undetermined. The germline V and J ends were trimmed by 3 bases and 0 bases, with 5 bases remaining between them. CDR1 and CDR2 from the germline V gene are SQVTM and ANQGSEA. The CDR3 length is 12 residues. The CDR3 DNA is TGCAGCGTTGAGATGATGAACACTGAAGCTTTCTTT. This sequence encodes CSVEMMNTEAFF.

This chain uses TRBV27 with TRBJ1-3; D gene ambiguous. Germline CDR1 reads MNHEY; CDR2 reads SMNVEV (reference sequence). This CDR3 contains 13 residues. Trimming took 0 bases from V and 4 from J, leaving 4 bases between them. CDR3 amino acids: CASSLSRGNTIYF. The DNA of the CDR3 is TGTGCCAGCAGTTTATCGCGCGGAAACACCATATATTTT.

This clone occurred once. The chain couples TRBV2 to TRBJ2-7; D unclear. The germline V and J ends were trimmed by 3 bases and 2 bases, with 8 bases remaining between them. The CDR3 runs 13 residues. In germline, CDR1 is SNHLY, CDR2 FYNNEI. CDR3 amino acids: CASSDGPTYEQYF. The DNA of the CDR3 is TGTGCCAGCAGTGACGGGCCAACCTACGAGCAGTACTTC.